The 14 T cell receptor beta chains in this list originate from one sample, sequenced in a study of blood T cell repertoires in COVID-19. TCRdb's table, derived via immunoSEQ multiplex PCR, lists solely in-frame clones and lacks some. The data show 310,000 or so clones, approximately 90% seen once. Input material: PBMCs or T cells enriched from blood (not recorded which). These receptors came from a woman aged 40 to 49 who had recovered from COVID-19.

This sequence joins TRBV9 and TRBJ2-5; TRBD2 matches at 13 bases. V dropped 4 bases and J dropped 1; count of bases not matched to a gene: 7. The V gene's germline CDR1 is SGDLS and CDR2 YYNGEE. The CDR3 runs to 17 residues. CDR3 bases: TGTGCCAGCAGCTCACGGACTAGCGGGGGACCCCAAGAGACCCAGTACTTC. It is translated as CASSSRTSGGPQETQYF.

This sequence joins TRBV5-1 and TRBJ2-2; 7 bases fit TRBD1. CDR3 length: 16 residues. V was clipped by 2 bases and J by 5 bases; unmatched bases: 9. Germline V CDR1 and CDR2: SGHRS, YFSETQ. As DNA, the CDR3 is TGCGCCAGCAGCTTTGAGGGGGCGCGAGATACCGGGGAGCTGTTTTTT. Translating gives CASSFEGARDTGELFF.

The chain joins TRBV6-2 or TRBV6-3 to TRBJ2-5; no definite D call. The germline V gene encodes CDR1 MNHEY and CDR2 SVGEGT. The CDR3 covers 14 residues. The V end lost 4 bases, the J end lost 2 bases, and 11 bases lay between the germline ends. CDR3 in DNA: TGTGCCAGCAGTTTCGAACTACTACAAGAGACCCAGTACTTC. Protein: CASSFELLQETQYF.

The chain couples TRBV5-6 to TRBJ2-7, with D unresolved. The CDR3 extends over 11 amino acids. V was trimmed by 3 bases and J by 5 bases, leaving 6 bases between them. CDR1 SGHDT and CDR2 YYEEEE come from the germline V gene. The CDR3 DNA reads as TGTGCCAGCAGCTACATGGACGAGCAGTACTTC. Translating it yields CASSYMDEQYF.

CDR3 in DNA: TGTGCCAGCAGTTCGGTTGCGGGCCCCTACGAGCAGTACTTC. Its protein is CASSSVAGPYEQYF. The rearrangement links TRBV11-3 to TRBJ2-7; weak D call: TRBD2 (5 bases). The CDR3 is 14 amino acids. V was pared by 6 bases and J by 2 bases, with 14 bases between. Germline-derived CDR1 and CDR2 are SGHNT and YENEEA.

The CDR3 DNA sequence: TGTGCCAGCAGCTTGAACGCCCGGGGTAAACTGTTTTTT. Its protein product is CASSLNARGKLFF. V and J are TRBV7-9 and TRBJ1-4; D call uncertain. The germline gives CDR1 SEHNR, CDR2 FQNEAQ (reference sequence). CDR3 length: 13 residues. V was pared by 3 bases and J by 11 bases, with 13 bases between.

V is TRBV5-1 and J is TRBJ2-5; 8 nucleotides agree with TRBD2. The J segment lost 3 bases and the V segment lost 2 bases, leaving 9 bases of the junction unmatched. In germline, CDR1 is SGHRS, CDR2 YFSETQ. This CDR3 spans 16 amino acids. The CDR3, as DNA: TGCGCCAGCAGCTTAATCACGGGAGGGTGGGAAGAGACCCAGTACTTC. Translating it yields CASSLITGGWEETQYF.

The CDR3 loop is CASSSLAGGLVTGELFF. DNA of the CDR3: TGTGCCAGCAGCTCACTAGCGGGGGGGCTGGTTACCGGGGAGCTGTTTTTT. J is TRBJ2-2 and V is TRBV7-2; 13 bases align to TRBD2. The V segment lost 4 bases and the J segment 5 bases; nucleotides outside the gene matches: 7. Germline values: CDR1 SGHTA, CDR2 FQGNSA. The CDR3 contains 17 residues.

V usage is TRBV2 and J usage is TRBJ2-5, with 7 bases aligning to TRBD1. Unmatched junction bases numbered 9, after V lost 3 bases and J lost 5 bases. CDR3 length: 15 amino acids. CDR1 and CDR2 (germline): SNHLY, FYNNEI. CDR3 in DNA: TGTGCCAGCAGTGATGGGCTAGGGGGCCGGGAGACCCAGTACTTC. Residues: CASSDGLGGRETQYF.

This chain links TRBV5-1 with TRBJ1-1, with D perhaps matching TRBD1 (6 bases). V was cut by 4 bases and J by 6 bases, with 16 bases left in between. Germline V gene lookup returns CDR1 SGHRS and CDR2 YFSETQ. The length of the CDR3 is 14 residues. CDR3 nucleotides: TGCGCCAGCAGCGCCGGGACACAAAGGGCTGAAGCTTTCTTT. Encoded protein: CASSAGTQRAEAFF.

J is TRBJ2-3 and V is TRBV5-4; possible D gene TRBD2, 6 bases. V lost 5 bases to trimming and J lost 1 base, with 8 bases between them. In germline, CDR1 is SGHNT, CDR2 YYREEE (reference sequence). The CDR3 spans 13 residues. The CDR3 spells CASRIAGTDTQYF. CDR3 coding DNA: TGTGCCAGCAGGATAGCGGGCACAGATACGCAGTATTTT.

The chain uses TRBV9 and TRBJ2-1, with 7 positions matching TRBD1. V trimming: 3 bases; J trimming: 5 bases; junction bases outside the gene matches: 11. The CDR3 covers 16 residues. Germline values: CDR1 SGDLS, CDR2 YYNGEE. Here the CDR3 reads CASSGPDRALNNEQFF. CDR3 DNA: TGTGCCAGCAGCGGCCCTGACAGGGCCCTTAACAATGAGCAGTTCTTC.

This clone was counted a single time. This chain uses TRBV12-3 or TRBV12-4 with TRBJ2-7, with TRBD1 matching 7 bases. V was clipped by 7 bases and J by 4 bases; unmatched bases: 7. The CDR3 runs 13 residues. The CDR3 is CASIRQGTYEQYF. The CDR3 DNA follows: TGTGCCAGCATACGACAGGGTACATACGAGCAGTACTTC.

The chain joins TRBV3-1 (or the pseudogene TRBV3-2) to TRBJ1-3; D not certain. Between the trimmed V and J ends, which lost 4 bases and 0 bases, there was a span of 10 bases. CDR1 is LGHDT, CDR2 YNNKEL, per germline (reference sequence). This CDR3 region has 15 residues. This CDR3 is CASSPLDSSGNTIYF. DNA of the CDR3: TGTGCCAGCAGCCCATTGGACTCCTCTGGAAACACCATATATTTT.